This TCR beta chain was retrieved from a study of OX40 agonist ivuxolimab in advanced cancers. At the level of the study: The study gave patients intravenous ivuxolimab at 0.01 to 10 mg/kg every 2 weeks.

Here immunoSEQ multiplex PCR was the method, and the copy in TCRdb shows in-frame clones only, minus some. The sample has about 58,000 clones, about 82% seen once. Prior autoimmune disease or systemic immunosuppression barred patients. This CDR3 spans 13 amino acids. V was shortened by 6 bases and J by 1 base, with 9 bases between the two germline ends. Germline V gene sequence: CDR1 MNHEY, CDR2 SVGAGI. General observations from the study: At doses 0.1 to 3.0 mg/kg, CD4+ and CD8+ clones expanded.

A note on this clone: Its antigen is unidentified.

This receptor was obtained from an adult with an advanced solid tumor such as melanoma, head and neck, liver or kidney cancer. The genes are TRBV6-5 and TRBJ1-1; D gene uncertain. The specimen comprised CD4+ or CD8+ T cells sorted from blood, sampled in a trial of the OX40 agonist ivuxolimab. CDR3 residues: CASRKTWNTEAFF. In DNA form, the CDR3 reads TGTGCCAGCAGGAAAACCTGGAACACTGAAGCTTTCTTT.